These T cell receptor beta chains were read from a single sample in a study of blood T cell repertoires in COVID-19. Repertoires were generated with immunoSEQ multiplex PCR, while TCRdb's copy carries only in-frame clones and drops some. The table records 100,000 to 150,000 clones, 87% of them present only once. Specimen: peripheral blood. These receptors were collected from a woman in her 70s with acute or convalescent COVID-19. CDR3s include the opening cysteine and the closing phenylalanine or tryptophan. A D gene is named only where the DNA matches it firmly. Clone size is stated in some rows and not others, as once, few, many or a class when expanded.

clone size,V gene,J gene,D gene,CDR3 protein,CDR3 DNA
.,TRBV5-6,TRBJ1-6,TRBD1,CASSYRDSYNSPLHF,TGTGCCAGCAGCTACCGGGACAGTTATAATTCACCCCTCCACTTT
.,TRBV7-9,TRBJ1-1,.,CASSLQGLRTEAFF,TGTGCCAGCAGCCTCCAGGGTCTGCGCACTGAAGCTTTCTTT
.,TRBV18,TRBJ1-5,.,CASSPRESNQPQHF,TGTGCCAGCTCACCCCGGGAAAGCAATCAGCCCCAGCATTTT
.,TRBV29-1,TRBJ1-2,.,CSVDLDSIFYGYTF,TGCAGCGTTGACTTGGACAGTATCTTCTATGGCTACACCTTC
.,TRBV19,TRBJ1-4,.,CASSIAGSTEKLFF,TGTGCCAGTAGTATAGCGGGCTCGACAGAGAAACTGTTTTTT
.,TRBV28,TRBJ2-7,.,CASSLREGAYEQYF,TGTGCCAGCAGCCTAAGGGAGGGGGCCTACGAGCAGTACTTC
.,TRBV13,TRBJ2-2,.,CASTPPEPNTGELFF,TGTGCCAGCACCCCCCCGGAGCCGAACACCGGGGAGCTGTTTTTT
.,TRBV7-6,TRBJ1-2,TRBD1,CASSRQGAGGYGYTF,TGTGCCAGCAGCCGACAGGGGGCCGGGGGCTATGGCTACACCTTC
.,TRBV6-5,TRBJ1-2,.,CASSYSFPGTNGYTF,TGTGCCAGCAGTTACTCGTTTCCGGGTACCAATGGCTACACCTTC
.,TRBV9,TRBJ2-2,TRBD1,CASSVSGQGVGELFF,TGTGCCAGCAGCGTTTCGGGACAGGGGGTCGGGGAGCTGTTTTTT
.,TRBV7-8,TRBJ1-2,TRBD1,CASSPRTGGSVYGYTF,TGTGCCAGCAGCCCGCGGACAGGAGGTTCGGTCTATGGCTACACCTTC
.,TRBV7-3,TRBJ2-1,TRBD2,CASSLTSGGYNEQFF,TGTGCCAGCAGCTTAACTAGCGGGGGCTACAATGAGCAGTTCTTC
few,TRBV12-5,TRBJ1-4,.,CASGLKTTGKNEKLFF,TGTGCTAGTGGTTTGAAAACGACGGGTAAGAATGAAAAACTGTTTTTT
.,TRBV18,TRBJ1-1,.,CASSGQTNTEAFF,TGTGCCAGCTCTGGACAAACGAACACTGAAGCTTTCTTT
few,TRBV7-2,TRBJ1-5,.,CASSLVGGNQPQHF,TGTGCCAGCAGCTTAGTCGGGGGCAATCAGCCCCAGCATTTT
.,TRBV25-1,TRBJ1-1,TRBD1,CASSELTGGVRAFF,TGTGCCAGCAGTGAACTTACAGGGGGCGTTAGGGCTTTCTTT
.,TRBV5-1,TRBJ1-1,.,CASASGEPHTEAFF,TGCGCCAGCGCTTCGGGTGAACCCCACACTGAAGCTTTCTTT
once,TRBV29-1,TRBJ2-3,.,CSVEGAGTDTQYF,TGCAGCGTTGAAGGGGCCGGCACAGATACGCAGTATTTT
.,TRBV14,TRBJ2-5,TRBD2,CASSQVGGGAKETQYF,TGTGCCAGCAGCCAAGTTGGCGGGGGGGCCAAAGAGACCCAGTACTTC
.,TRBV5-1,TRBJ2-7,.,CASSAQPDSNYEQYF,TGCGCCAGCAGCGCCCAACCCGACAGCAACTACGAGCAGTACTTC
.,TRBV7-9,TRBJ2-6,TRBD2,CASSLRGGASGANVLTF,TGTGCCAGCAGCTTGCGCGGGGGGGCGTCTGGGGCCAACGTCCTGACTTTC
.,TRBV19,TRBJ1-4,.,CASSTQGGEKLFF,TGTGCCAGTAGTACTCAGGGCGGTGAAAAACTGTTTTTT
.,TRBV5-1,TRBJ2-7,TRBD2,CASSLRGQAGDEQYF,TGCGCCAGCAGCTTGCGTGGCCAGGCGGGGGACGAGCAGTACTTC
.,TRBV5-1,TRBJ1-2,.,CASTIERTVLTF,TGCGCCAGCACCATAGAAAGGACAGTCTTGACCTTC
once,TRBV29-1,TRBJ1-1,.,CSVVEQYTEAFF,TGCAGCGTTGTTGAACAGTACACTGAAGCTTTCTTT
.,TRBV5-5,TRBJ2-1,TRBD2,CASSPGLAREQFF,TGTGCCAGCAGCCCGGGACTAGCTCGTGAGCAGTTCTTC
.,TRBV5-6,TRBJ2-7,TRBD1,CASSLSGQGYEQYF,TGTGCCAGCAGCTTGTCGGGACAGGGCTACGAGCAGTACTTC
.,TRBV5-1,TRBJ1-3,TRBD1,CASSLDRAGNTIYF,TGCGCCAGCAGCCTGGACAGGGCTGGAAACACCATATATTTT
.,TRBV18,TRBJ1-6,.,CASSPWTAAENSPLHF,TGTGCCAGCTCACCTTGGACAGCCGCCGAAAATTCACCCCTCCACTTT
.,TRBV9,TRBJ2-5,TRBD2,CASSLRGGPNNQETQYF,TGTGCCAGCAGCCTGCGGGGGGGGCCGAACAACCAAGAGACCCAGTACTTC
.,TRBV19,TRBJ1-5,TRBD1,CASSSPTGGYSNQPQHF,TGTGCCAGTAGTAGCCCGACAGGGGGCTATAGCAATCAGCCCCAGCATTTT
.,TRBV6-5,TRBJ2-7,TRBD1,CASLPPGQGKHEQYF,TGTGCCAGCCTCCCTCCGGGACAGGGTAAACACGAGCAGTACTTC